This T cell receptor beta chain was recovered during a study of CD8 T cells in Susac syndrome. Overall study findings and caveats: The authors acknowledged that the study's TCR sequencing and HLA analysis involved relatively few individuals.

Patients with stable or active relapsing-remitting disease, all of them treatment-naive, made up the multiple sclerosis controls. Reverse transcription used roughly 0.45 to 1 ug RNA and random hexamers. An immunoSEQ multiplex PCR amplified TCR beta CDR3 over 54 Vbeta and 13 Jbeta. MiXCR was run by TCRdb on the immunoSEQ multiplex PCR reads, yielding one entry per CDR3 protein. This table has almost 450,000 distinct CDR3 sequences, more than 70% appearing once. Germline V gives CDR1 MGHRA, CDR2 YSYEKL. Trimming pared 1 base from V and 2 bases from J, leaving 9 bases between. The CDR3 runs 15 residues. To note about this clonotype: What it binds is not known.

Sample: CD8+ T cells from PBMCs. The source of this sequence is a human donor with multiple sclerosis. This chain connects TRBV4-1 to TRBJ2-1; tentative D call: TRBD2 (5 bases). CDR3 DNA sequence: TGCGCCAGCAGCCAAGTTGAGGGTCCCTACAATGAGCAGTTCTTC. Protein sequence: CASSQVEGPYNEQFF.